The 31 T cell receptor beta chains presented below share a single source sample, sequenced in a study of blood T cell repertoires in COVID-19. The data were produced by immunoSEQ multiplex PCR, yet TCRdb's version contains in-frame clones alone and is incomplete. The sample includes 150,000 to 180,000 clones, about 80% seen only once; the top ten take around an eighth. The sequencing sample was made of peripheral blood. The receptors shown here come from a woman aged 55-70 years with COVID-19, enrolled during active disease.

The rearrangement uses TRBV6-6 and TRBJ1-5; D is possibly TRBD1 (5 bases). The ends were cut back, 6 bases at V and 3 bases at J, with 12 bases in the middle. Germline V gene sequence: CDR1 MNHNY, CDR2 SVGAGI (reference sequence). This CDR3 region has 14 residues. CDR3: CASRFDSVNQPQHF. The CDR3 DNA reads TGTGCCAGCAGATTCGACAGTGTCAATCAGCCCCAGCATTTT.

The chain carries TRBV7-3 and TRBJ2-1; 7 nucleotides line up with TRBD2. The CDR3 extends over 17 amino acids. CDR1 is SGHTA, CDR2 FQGTGA, per germline. V dropped 1 base and J dropped 3; count of bases not matched to a gene: 9. The CDR3 coding sequence is TGTGCCAGCAGCTTAAACCCCCCGGGAGGACTCTACAATGAGCAGTTCTTC. Encoded protein: CASSLNPPGGLYNEQFF.

The count of this clone is one. The J gene is TRBJ1-4, the V gene TRBV7-6, with D possibly TRBD1 on 6 matching bases. Germline V gene data show CDR1 as SGHVS and CDR2 as FNYEAQ. The V gene lost 4 bases and the J gene lost 7 bases, with 16 bases spanning the gap. The CDR3 runs 15 residues. CDR3 nucleotides: TGTGCCAGCAGCTCAGAGGGGGGGAGTAGTGAAAAACTGTTTTTT. This gives the protein CASSSEGGSSEKLFF. Full variable domain (rest looked up from reference TRBV7-6 and TRBJ1-4): GAGVSQSPRYKVTKRGQDVALRCDPISGHVSLYWYRQALGQGPEFLTYFNYEAQQDKSGLPNDRFSAERPEGSISTLTIQRTEQRDSAMYRCASSSEGGSSEKLFFGSGTQLSVL.

V is TRBV19 and J is TRBJ2-1, with 7 bases fitting TRBD2. Germline V lookup: CDR1 LNHDA, CDR2 SQIVND (reference sequence). The CDR3 is 17 residues long. The trim removed 6 bases at V and 2 bases at J, leaving 13 bases unmatched. The CDR3 spells CASSPPPAGHTYNEQFF. The DNA of the CDR3 is TGTGCCAGTAGCCCTCCCCCAGCGGGGCACACCTACAATGAGCAGTTCTTC.

This sequence joins TRBV7-3 and TRBJ2-3; no clear D. Germline lookup yields CDR1 SGHTA and CDR2 FQGTGA. V lost 1 base and J 7 bases, leaving 12 bases between the germline ends. The CDR3 loop spans 14 amino acids. The CDR3 nucleotides are TGTGCCAGCAGCTTAAGTCAGGCCCTCAATACGCAGTATTTT. It yields the protein CASSLSQALNTQYF.

This chain uses TRBV6-5 with TRBJ1-2; TRBD1 aligns across 9 bases. Germline V gene data show CDR1 as MNHEY and CDR2 as SVGAGI. This CDR3 contains 15 residues. J gave up 8 bases and V 7 bases, and 14 bases lay outside the gene matches. CDR3 in amino acids: CASTIRPGTGSGYTF. The CDR3 DNA is TGTGCCAGCACCATACGCCCCGGGACAGGGAGCGGCTACACCTTC.

The chain carries TRBV11-2 and TRBJ1-5; D not resolved. The germline V gene encodes CDR1 SGHAT and CDR2 FQNNGV. The germline V and J ends were trimmed by 3 bases and 5 bases, with 8 bases remaining between them. This CDR3 is built from 13 residues. CDR3 nucleotides: TGTGCCAGCAGCTTGGAGTTTGATCAGCCCCAGCATTTT. It codes for CASSLEFDQPQHF.

This chain's CDR3 is CASSPIGTDLNYGYTF. CDR3 DNA sequence: TGTGCCAGCAGCCCAATTGGGACAGACCTTAACTATGGCTACACCTTC. The rearrangement links TRBV5-4 to TRBJ1-2, with TRBD1 matching over 7 bases. The CDR3 runs 16 residues. Germline assignment: CDR1 SGHNT and CDR2 YYREEE (reference sequence). Trimming cost V 4 bases and J 1 base; bases outside gene matches: 10.

The rearrangement joins TRBV19 to TRBJ2-1; no clear D gene. The CDR3 covers 14 residues. The V end lost 3 bases, the J end lost 5 bases, and 11 bases lay between the germline ends. In germline, CDR1 is LNHDA, CDR2 SQIVND (reference sequence). The CDR3 nucleotides are TGTGCCAGTAGTATCTCTGGAGCCAACAATGAGCAGTTCTTC. The encoded protein is CASSISGANNEQFF.

This clone was observed a few times. This chain uses TRBV10-1 with TRBJ1-5, with TRBD1 identical over 7 bases. The CDR3 has 15 amino acids. V trimming: 7 bases; J trimming: 4 bases; junction bases outside the gene matches: 10. Germline CDR1 WNHNN, CDR2 SYGVQD (reference sequence). CDR3 nucleotide sequence: TGCGCCAGCACCGGAGGGAAACAGGGGAATCAGCCCCAGCATTTT. It codes for CASTGGKQGNQPQHF.

This clone was counted a single time. The chain uses TRBV19 and TRBJ2-2; 9 bases agree with TRBD1. The CDR3 sequence is 15 residues long. V dropped 3 bases and J dropped 7; count of bases not matched to a gene: 6. In germline, CDR1 is LNHDA, CDR2 SQIVND (reference sequence). CDR3 region: CASSIGTGRVGELFF. Written as DNA, the CDR3 is TGTGCCAGTAGTATCGGGACAGGGAGAGTCGGGGAGCTGTTTTTT. Full variable domain (rest looked up from reference TRBV19 and TRBJ2-2): DGGITQSPKYLFRKEGQNVTLSCEQNLNHDAMYWYRQDPGQGLRLIYYSQIVNDFQKGDIAEGYSVSREKKESFPLTVTSAQKNPTAFYLCASSIGTGRVGELFFGEGSRLTVL.

The chain joins TRBV19 to TRBJ2-7; D is perhaps TRBD2 (6 bases). CDR3 length: 14 amino acids. Germline loops: CDR1 LNHDA, CDR2 SQIVND (reference sequence). V lost 1 base and J lost 7, with 14 bases in between. CDR3 loop: CASSIVHMEGEQYF. For the CDR3, the DNA is TGTGCCAGTAGTATAGTTCATATGGAGGGGGAGCAGTACTTC.

CDR3 coding DNA: TGTGCTAGTGCCCCCCCATGGGGCGCTGGAGCTTTCTTT. Residues: CASAPPWGAGAFF. V gene TRBV12-5 combines with J gene TRBJ1-1; the D gene is possibly TRBD1 (5 bases). The V gene lost 7 bases and the J gene lost 10 bases, with 19 bases spanning the gap. CDR3 length equals 13 residues. From germline, CDR1 is LGHNT and CDR2 FRNRAP.

The chain is built from TRBV6-5 and TRBJ1-5; no definite D call. The germline V and J ends were trimmed by 6 bases and 3 bases, with 9 bases remaining between them. The germline gives CDR1 MNHEY, CDR2 SVGAGI. This CDR3 comprises 13 residues. CDR3 DNA: TGTGCCAGCAGGGAGCGTTTCAATCAGCCCCAGCATTTT. The encoded protein is CASRERFNQPQHF.

This clone was observed a single time. The chain recombines TRBV19 with TRBJ2-3, with TRBD2 identical over 8 bases. Germline V CDR1 and CDR2: LNHDA, SQIVND (reference sequence). This CDR3 has 17 residues. J gave up 3 bases and V 0 bases, and 8 bases lay outside the gene matches. CDR3 sequence reads: CASSIEARGGRTDTQYF. The CDR3 DNA is TGTGCCAGTAGTATAGAGGCCCGTGGCGGGAGGACAGATACGCAGTATTTT. Looking up the rest from reference TRBV19 and TRBJ2-3 gives the full variable domain: DGGITQSPKYLFRKEGQNVTLSCEQNLNHDAMYWYRQDPGQGLRLIYYSQIVNDFQKGDIAEGYSVSREKKESFPLTVTSAQKNPTAFYLCASSIEARGGRTDTQYFGPGTRLTVL.

The genes are TRBV18 and TRBJ1-5; TRBD1 matches at 8 bases. This CDR3 is 16 amino acids long. The V segment lost 1 base and the J segment 3 bases; nucleotides outside the gene matches: 5. Germline values: CDR1 KGHSH, CDR2 LQKENI. DNA of the CDR3: TGTGCCAGCTCACCACAGGACAGGGCCTACAATCAGCCCCAGCATTTT. It is translated as CASSPQDRAYNQPQHF.

This clone has a handful of counts. V and J are TRBV18 and TRBJ2-1, with a tentative D call TRBD1 (5 bases). Germline-derived CDR1 and CDR2 are KGHSH and LQKENI. This CDR3 is 16 amino acids long. V shed 7 bases and J shed 7 bases, with 23 bases lying between them. The CDR3 region has the DNA TGTGCCAGCTGGGAACCAACAGGAAGGCCCGCGAATGAGCAGTTCTTC. Its protein product is CASWEPTGRPANEQFF.

This sequence joins TRBV7-3 and TRBJ1-5; 8 bases fit TRBD1. Looked up from germline, CDR1 is SGHTA and CDR2 is FQGTGA. The CDR3 is 15 residues long. Trimming took 5 bases from V and 4 from J; bases not matched to a gene: 7. CDR3 protein: CASSPARTGNQPQHF. The CDR3 bases are TGTGCCAGCAGCCCAGCCCGGACAGGGAATCAGCCCCAGCATTTT.

As DNA, the CDR3 is TGTGCCAGCAGCCCGGGACAGGGAAATCAGCCCCAGCATTTT. Translation: CASSPGQGNQPQHF. The chain couples TRBV3-1 (or the pseudogene TRBV3-2) to TRBJ1-5; 9 bases match TRBD1. The trim removed 4 bases at V and 4 bases at J, leaving 2 bases unmatched. The CDR3 has 14 amino acids. Per germline, CDR1 LGHDT and CDR2 YNNKEL (reference sequence).

The rearrangement joins TRBV5-1 to TRBJ2-1; D uncertain. CDR1 SGHRS and CDR2 YFSETQ come from the germline V gene. The CDR3 sequence is 11 residues long. V was pared by 1 base and J by 10 bases, with 6 bases between. Written as DNA, the CDR3 is TGCGCCAGCAGCTTGTCAGTCGAGCAGTTCTTC. Translating gives CASSLSVEQFF.

This clone has only a few counts. The J gene is TRBJ1-1, the V gene TRBV10-2; D is unclear. Germline V gene data show CDR1 as WSHSY and CDR2 as SAAADI. Trimming took 9 bases from V and 1 from J, leaving 12 bases between them. The CDR3 runs to 13 residues. The CDR3 loop is CASSSTANTEAFF. Written as DNA, the CDR3 is TGCGCCAGTTCCTCTACCGCGAACACTGAAGCTTTCTTT.

This clone has only one observation. This rearrangement joins TRBV3-1 (or the pseudogene TRBV3-2) to TRBJ2-1; TRBD2 aligns across 9 bases. Germline assignment: CDR1 LGHDT and CDR2 YNNKEL (reference sequence). Trimming at V came to 1 base and at J to 2 bases, leaving 3 bases not matched to a gene. This CDR3 is 16 amino acids long. The CDR3 protein is CASSQGAGGAYNEQFF. The CDR3 DNA is TGTGCCAGCAGCCAAGGGGCGGGAGGGGCCTACAATGAGCAGTTCTTC.

The chain joins TRBV5-5 to TRBJ2-4, with TRBD1 as a possible D gene (6 bases). Germline CDR1 reads SGHKS; CDR2 reads YYEKEE (reference sequence). The V and J ends lost 2 bases and 1 base respectively, with 19 bases between them. The CDR3 extends over 18 amino acids. The CDR3 bases are TGTGCCAGCAGCTTACCCTACAGGGCCGACCAGGCCAAAAACATTCAGTACTTC. Its protein is CASSLPYRADQAKNIQYF.

This sequence joins TRBV19 and TRBJ1-5, with 11 bases matching TRBD1. Germline CDR1 LNHDA, CDR2 SQIVND (reference sequence). The V and J ends lost 5 bases and 4 bases, in that order; junction bases with no gene match: 4. The CDR3 has 15 amino acids. CDR3 sequence reads: CASSPGTGGNQPQHF. Here the CDR3 DNA reads TGTGCCAGTAGTCCCGGGACAGGGGGTAATCAGCCCCAGCATTTT.

The chain links TRBV5-1 to TRBJ1-2; TRBD1 aligns across 7 bases. V lost 4 bases to trimming and J lost 0 bases; unmatched junction nucleotides: 3. CDR3 length equals 14 residues. Germline V CDR1 and CDR2: SGHRS, YFSETQ. The CDR3 reads CASSRDSPNYGYTF. DNA for the CDR3: TGCGCCAGCAGCAGGGACAGTCCTAACTATGGCTACACCTTC.

The CDR3 DNA reads TGTGCCAGCAGCCTGTGGTCGGACAGCGACTATGGCTACACCTTC. The encoded protein is CASSLWSDSDYGYTF. The V call is TRBV5-4, the J call TRBJ1-2, with D possibly being TRBD1 (6 bases). The length of the CDR3 is 15 residues. Trimming removed 4 bases from V and 3 bases from J, with 16 bases in between. CDR1 is SGHNT, CDR2 YYREEE, per germline (reference sequence).

J is TRBJ1-1 and V is TRBV19; weak D call: TRBD1 (5 bases). This CDR3 has 17 amino acids. Germline assignment: CDR1 LNHDA and CDR2 SQIVND (reference sequence). Trimming pared 2 bases from V and 4 bases from J, leaving 20 bases between. The CDR3 DNA reads as TGTGCCAGTAGTATAAGGGGCCCCTCAGGGCTTGGCACTGAAGCTTTCTTT. Translation: CASSIRGPSGLGTEAFF.

The chain joins TRBV5-1 to TRBJ1-2, with a tentative D call TRBD1 (6 bases). The CDR3 has 14 amino acids. V lost 4 bases to trimming and J lost 8 bases, with 18 bases between them. The germline gives CDR1 SGHRS, CDR2 YFSETQ. The CDR3 DNA reads TGCGCCAGCAGCCACCCGGACAGACCCCAAGGCTACACCTTC. Translated: CASSHPDRPQGYTF.

In its sample, this clone was seen a few times. The chain carries TRBV12-5 and TRBJ2-7; 9 nucleotides match TRBD2. The V gene's germline CDR1 is LGHNT and CDR2 FRNRAP. After removal of 8 bases from V and 5 bases from J, the junction contained 7 bases not matched to a gene. This CDR3 comprises 13 residues. CDR3 in amino acids: CASRSSGGHEQYF. The CDR3 DNA sequence: TGTGCTAGTCGAAGTAGCGGGGGCCACGAGCAGTACTTC.

The chain is built from TRBV5-1 and TRBJ2-4, with D possibly being TRBD1 (5 bases). The CDR3 consists of 14 residues. CDR1 and CDR2 (germline): SGHRS, YFSETQ. V lost 7 bases, J lost 3 bases, and 14 bases lay in between. CDR3 in amino acids: CASAIRVGKNIQYF. DNA of the CDR3: TGCGCCAGCGCAATCAGGGTGGGCAAAAACATTCAGTACTTC.

V is TRBV19 and J is TRBJ1-5; possibly TRBD1 for D (5 bases). Trimming cost V 1 base and J 2 bases, with 9 bases left between them. Germline V gives CDR1 LNHDA, CDR2 SQIVND (reference sequence). The CDR3 length is 15 residues. The CDR3 is CASSIVREGNQPQHF. CDR3 DNA: TGTGCCAGTAGTATAGTCAGGGAAGGCAATCAGCCCCAGCATTTT.